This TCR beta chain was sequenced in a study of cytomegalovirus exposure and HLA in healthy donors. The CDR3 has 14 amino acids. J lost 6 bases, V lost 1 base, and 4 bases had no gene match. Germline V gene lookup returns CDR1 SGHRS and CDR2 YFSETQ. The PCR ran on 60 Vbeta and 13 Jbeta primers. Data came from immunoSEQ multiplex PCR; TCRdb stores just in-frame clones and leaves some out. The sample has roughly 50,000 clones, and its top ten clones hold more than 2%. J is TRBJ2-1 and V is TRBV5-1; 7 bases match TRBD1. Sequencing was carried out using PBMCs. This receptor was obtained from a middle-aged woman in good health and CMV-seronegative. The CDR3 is CASSLTTGINEQFF. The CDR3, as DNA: TGCGCCAGCAGCTTGACGACAGGGATCAATGAGCAGTTCTTC.